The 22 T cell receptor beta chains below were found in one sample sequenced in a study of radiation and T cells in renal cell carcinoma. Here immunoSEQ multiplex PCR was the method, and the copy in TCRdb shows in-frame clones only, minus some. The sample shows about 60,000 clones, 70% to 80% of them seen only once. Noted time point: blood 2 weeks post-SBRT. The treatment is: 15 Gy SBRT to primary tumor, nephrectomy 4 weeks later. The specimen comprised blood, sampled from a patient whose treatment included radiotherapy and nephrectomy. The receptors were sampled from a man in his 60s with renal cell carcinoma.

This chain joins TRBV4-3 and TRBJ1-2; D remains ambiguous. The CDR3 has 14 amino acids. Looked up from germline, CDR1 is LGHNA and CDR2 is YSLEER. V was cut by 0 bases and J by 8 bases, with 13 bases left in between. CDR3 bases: TGCGCCAGCAGCCAAGATGGAGGCGGACTGGGCTACACCTTC. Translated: CASSQDGGGLGYTF.

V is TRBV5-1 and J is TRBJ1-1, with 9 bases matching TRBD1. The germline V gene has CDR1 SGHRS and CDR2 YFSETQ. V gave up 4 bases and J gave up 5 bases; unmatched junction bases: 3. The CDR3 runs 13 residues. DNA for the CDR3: TGCGCCAGCAGCCCAGACAGGGGGACTGAAGCTTTCTTT. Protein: CASSPDRGTEAFF. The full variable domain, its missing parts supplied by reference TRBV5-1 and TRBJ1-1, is KAGVTQTPRYLIKTRGQQVTLSCSPISGHRSVSWYQQTPGQGLQFLFEYFSETQRNKGNFPGRFSGRQFSNSRSEMNVSTLELGDSALYLCASSPDRGTEAFFGQGTRLTVV.

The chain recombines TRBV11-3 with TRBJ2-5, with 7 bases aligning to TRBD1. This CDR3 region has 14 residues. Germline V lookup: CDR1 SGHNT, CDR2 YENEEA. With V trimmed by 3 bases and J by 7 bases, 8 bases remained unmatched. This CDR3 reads CASSLGQIVGTQYF. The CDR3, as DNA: TGTGCCAGCAGCTTGGGACAGATAGTTGGGACCCAGTACTTC.

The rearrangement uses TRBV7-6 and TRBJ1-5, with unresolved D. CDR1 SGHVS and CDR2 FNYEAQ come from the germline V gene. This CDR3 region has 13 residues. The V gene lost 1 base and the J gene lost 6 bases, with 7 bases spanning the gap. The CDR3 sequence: CASSLGVGQPQHF. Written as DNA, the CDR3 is TGTGCCAGCAGCTTAGGCGTAGGTCAGCCCCAGCATTTT.

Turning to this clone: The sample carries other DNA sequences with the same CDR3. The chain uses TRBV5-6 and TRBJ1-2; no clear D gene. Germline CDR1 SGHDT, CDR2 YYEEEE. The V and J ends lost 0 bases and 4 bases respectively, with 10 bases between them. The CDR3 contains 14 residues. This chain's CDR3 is CASSLGQFLYGYTF. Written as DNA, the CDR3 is TGTGCCAGCAGCTTGGGCCAATTCCTCTATGGCTACACCTTC.

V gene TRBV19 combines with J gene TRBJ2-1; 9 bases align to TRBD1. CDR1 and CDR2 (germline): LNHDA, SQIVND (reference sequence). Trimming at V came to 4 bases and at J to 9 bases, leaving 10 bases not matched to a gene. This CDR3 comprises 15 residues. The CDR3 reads CASSTNRDRDLEQFF. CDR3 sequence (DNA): TGTGCCAGTAGTACCAACCGGGACAGGGACCTTGAGCAGTTCTTC.

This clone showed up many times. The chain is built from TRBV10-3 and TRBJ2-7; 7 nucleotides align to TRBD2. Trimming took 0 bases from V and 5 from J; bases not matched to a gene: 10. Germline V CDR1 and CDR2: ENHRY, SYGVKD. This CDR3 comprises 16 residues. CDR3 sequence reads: CAISESDAGDFHEQYV. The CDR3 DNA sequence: TGTGCCATCAGTGAGTCGGACGCGGGAGATTTCCACGAGCAGTACGTC.

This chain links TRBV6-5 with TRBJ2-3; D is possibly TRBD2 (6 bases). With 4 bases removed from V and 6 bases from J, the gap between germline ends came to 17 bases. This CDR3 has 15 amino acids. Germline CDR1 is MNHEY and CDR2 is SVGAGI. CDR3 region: CASSSRMGGLDTQYF. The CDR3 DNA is TGTGCCAGCAGTTCCCGAATGGGAGGATTGGATACGCAGTATTTT.

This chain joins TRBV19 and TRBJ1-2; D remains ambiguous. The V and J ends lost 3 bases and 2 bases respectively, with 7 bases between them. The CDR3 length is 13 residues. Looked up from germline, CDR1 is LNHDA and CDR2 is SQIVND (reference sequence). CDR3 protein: CASSMSENYGYTF. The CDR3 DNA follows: TGTGCCAGTAGTATGTCTGAGAACTATGGCTACACCTTC.

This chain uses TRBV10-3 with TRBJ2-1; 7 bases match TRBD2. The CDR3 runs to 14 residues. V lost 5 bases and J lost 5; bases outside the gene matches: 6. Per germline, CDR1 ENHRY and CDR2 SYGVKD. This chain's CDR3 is CAISLAGRNNEQFF. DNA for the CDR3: TGTGCCATCAGTTTAGCGGGTCGGAACAATGAGCAGTTCTTC.

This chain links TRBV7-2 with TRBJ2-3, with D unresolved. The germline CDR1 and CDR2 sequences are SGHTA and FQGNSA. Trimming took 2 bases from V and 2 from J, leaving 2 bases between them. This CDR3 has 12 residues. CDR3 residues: CASSLFTDTQYF. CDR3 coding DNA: TGTGCCAGCAGCTTATTCACAGATACGCAGTATTTT.

As DNA, the CDR3 is TGTGCCAGCAGCCCGGGACCCTCTGGGTATCCTTCTGAAGCTTTCTTT. It specifies CASSPGPSGYPSEAFF. The gene calls are TRBV7-8 and TRBJ1-1; weak D call: TRBD1 (5 bases). In germline, CDR1 is SGHVS, CDR2 FQNEAQ. This CDR3 is built from 16 residues. V lost 5 bases and J lost 6, with 22 bases in between. Together with reference TRBV7-8 and TRBJ1-1, the CDR3 gives the full variable domain: GAGVSQSPRYKVAKRGQDVALRCDPISGHVSLFWYQQALGQGPEFLTYFQNEAQLDKSGLPSDRFFAERPEGSVSTLKIQRTQQEDSAVYLCASSPGPSGYPSEAFFGQGTRLTVV.

CDR3 DNA sequence: TGTGCCAGCAGCCCCTATCTGGGGAGCACAGATACGCAGTATTTT. Translation: CASSPYLGSTDTQYF. The chain employs TRBV7-2 and TRBJ2-3; D gene unclear. The germline V and J ends were trimmed by 5 bases and 0 bases, with 12 bases remaining between them. The CDR3 totals 15 residues. Germline V gene sequence: CDR1 SGHTA, CDR2 FQGNSA. Full variable domain (outside the CDR3, taken from reference TRBV7-2 and TRBJ2-3): GAGVSQSPSNKVTEKGKDVELRCDPISGHTALYWYRQSLGQGLEFLIYFQGNSAPDKSGLPSDRFSAERTGGSVSTLTIQRTQQEDSAVYLCASSPYLGSTDTQYFGPGTRLTVL.

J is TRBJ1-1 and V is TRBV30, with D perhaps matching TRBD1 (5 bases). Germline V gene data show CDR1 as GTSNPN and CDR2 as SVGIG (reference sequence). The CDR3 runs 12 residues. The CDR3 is CTSGGVNTEAFF. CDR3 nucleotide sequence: TGTACTTCGGGGGGGGTGAACACTGAAGCTTTCTTT.

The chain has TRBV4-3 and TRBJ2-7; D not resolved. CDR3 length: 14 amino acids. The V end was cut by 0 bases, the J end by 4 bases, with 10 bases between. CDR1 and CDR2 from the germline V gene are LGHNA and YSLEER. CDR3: CASSQDRVGYEQYF. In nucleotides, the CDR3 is TGCGCCAGCAGCCAAGATCGTGTTGGGTACGAGCAGTACTTC.

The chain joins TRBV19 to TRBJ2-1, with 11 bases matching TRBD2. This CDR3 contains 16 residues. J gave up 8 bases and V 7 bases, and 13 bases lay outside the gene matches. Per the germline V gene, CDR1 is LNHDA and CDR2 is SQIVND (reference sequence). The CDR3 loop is CASTIQPGLAEHEQFF. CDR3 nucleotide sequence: TGTGCCAGTACCATACAACCGGGACTAGCGGAACATGAGCAGTTCTTC.

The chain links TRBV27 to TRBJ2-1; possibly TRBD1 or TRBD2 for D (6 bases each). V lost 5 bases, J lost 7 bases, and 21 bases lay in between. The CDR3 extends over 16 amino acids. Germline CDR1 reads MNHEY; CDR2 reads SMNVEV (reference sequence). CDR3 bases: TGTGCCAGCAGTCCCGCTGTGGGGGGCGTCGGGAATGAGCAGTTCTTC. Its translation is CASSPAVGGVGNEQFF.

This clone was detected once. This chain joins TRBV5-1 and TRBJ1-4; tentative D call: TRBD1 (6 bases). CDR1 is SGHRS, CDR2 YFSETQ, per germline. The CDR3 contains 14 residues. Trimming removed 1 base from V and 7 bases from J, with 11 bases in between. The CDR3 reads CASSLSRGGEKLFF. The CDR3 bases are TGCGCCAGCAGCTTGAGCAGGGGCGGTGAAAAACTGTTTTTT.

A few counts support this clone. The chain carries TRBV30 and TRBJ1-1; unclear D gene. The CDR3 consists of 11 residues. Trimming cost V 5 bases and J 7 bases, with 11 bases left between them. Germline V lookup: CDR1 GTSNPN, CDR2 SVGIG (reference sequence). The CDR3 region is CAWEQFGEAFF. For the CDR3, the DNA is TGTGCCTGGGAACAATTCGGTGAAGCTTTCTTT. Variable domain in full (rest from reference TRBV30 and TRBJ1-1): SQTIHQWPATLVQPVGSPLSLECTVEGTSNPNLYWYRQAAGRGLQLLFYSVGIGQISSEVPQNLSASRPQDRQFILSSKKLLLSDSGFYLCAWEQFGEAFFGQGTRLTVV.

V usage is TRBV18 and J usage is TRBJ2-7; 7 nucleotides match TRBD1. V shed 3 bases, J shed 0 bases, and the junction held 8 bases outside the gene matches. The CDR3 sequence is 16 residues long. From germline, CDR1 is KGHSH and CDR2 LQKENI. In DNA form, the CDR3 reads TGTGCCAGCTCACCCCTGGGACAGCCTGACTCCTACGAGCAGTACTTC. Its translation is CASSPLGQPDSYEQYF.

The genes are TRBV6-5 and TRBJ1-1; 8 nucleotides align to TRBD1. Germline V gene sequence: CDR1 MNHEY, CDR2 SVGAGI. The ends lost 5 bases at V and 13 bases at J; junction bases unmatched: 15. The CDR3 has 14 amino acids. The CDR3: CASSITGTGDLVFF. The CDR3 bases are TGTGCCAGCAGTATAACCGGGACAGGCGACCTTGTTTTCTTT.

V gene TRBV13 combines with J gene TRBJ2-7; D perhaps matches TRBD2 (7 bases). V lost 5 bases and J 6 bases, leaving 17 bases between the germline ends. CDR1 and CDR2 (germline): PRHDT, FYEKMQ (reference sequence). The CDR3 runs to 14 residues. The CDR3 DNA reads TGTGCCAGCAGCCTCGGGGAGGGGGTAGGCGAGCAGTACGTC. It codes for CASSLGEGVGEQYV.